Below, 22 T cell receptor beta chains from the same sample are listed, as sequenced in a study of CD8+CD57+ T cells in acquired aplastic anemia. Genomic DNA, the template, was used for profiling of the TCR beta VDJ and CDR3. TCRdb passed the reads through MiXCR, listing each CDR3 protein once. The sample lists about 180,000 distinct CDR3 sequences; 35% to 50% were seen once. The sequenced sample was sorted CD4+, CD8+, or CD8+CD57+ T cells (not recorded which) from PBMCs. These receptor sequences come from a human donor in good health.

The rearrangement uses TRBV5-1 and TRBJ2-3, with D unclear. The CDR3 has 14 residues. V was pared by 7 bases and J by 5 bases, with 17 bases between. Germline lookup yields CDR1 SGHRS and CDR2 YFSETQ. CDR3 in amino acids: CASSDGNSGDTQYF. The DNA for the CDR3 is TGCGCCAGCTCGGATGGGAATTCGGGAGATACGCAGTATTTT.

The chain links TRBV19 to TRBJ2-6; a weak D match, TRBD1 (6 bases). Germline lookup yields CDR1 LNHDA and CDR2 SQIVND (reference sequence). V lost 5 bases to trimming and J lost 2 bases, with 10 bases between them. This CDR3 contains 15 residues. The CDR3 reads CASSGTKTGANVLTF. In nucleotides, the CDR3 is TGTGCCAGTAGTGGGACAAAAACTGGGGCCAACGTCCTGACTTTC.

This chain connects TRBV24-1 to TRBJ1-5; a possible D gene is TRBD1 (6 bases). From germline, CDR1 is KGHDR and CDR2 SFDVKD. V dropped 2 bases and J dropped 4 bases, with 11 bases sitting between them. The CDR3 loop spans 15 amino acids. Here the CDR3 reads CATSDSGTPNQPQHF. CDR3 DNA: TGTGCCACCAGTGATTCCGGGACACCGAATCAGCCCCAGCATTTT.

The table lists this clonotype with a few counts. V usage is TRBV10-3 and J usage is TRBJ1-5, with no clear D. V lost 6 bases to trimming and J lost 3 bases, with 12 bases between them. This CDR3 region has 14 residues. CDR1 ENHRY and CDR2 SYGVKD come from the germline V gene. The CDR3 region has the DNA TGTGCCATCAGGGACTCAGTGAACAATCAGCCCCAGCATTTT. Its protein product is CAIRDSVNNQPQHF.

The chain couples TRBV20-1 to TRBJ2-5, with 7 bases fitting TRBD2. Germline V lookup: CDR1 DFQATT, CDR2 SNEGSKA (reference sequence). Losses at the gene ends were 6 bases for V and 2 bases for J; bases not matched to a gene: 6. The CDR3 spans 13 residues. CDR3 sequence reads: CSAEGLDQETQYF. CDR3 nucleotides: TGCAGTGCCGAAGGACTAGATCAAGAGACCCAGTACTTC.

CDR3 in amino acids: CATSDPGQGEEKLFF. In DNA form, the CDR3 reads TGTGCCACCAGTGATCCGGGACAGGGGGAGGAAAAACTGTTTTTT. The rearrangement links TRBV24-1 to TRBJ1-4; 11 nucleotides line up with TRBD1. With 3 bases clipped from V and 8 bases from J, the junction kept 4 bases outside the gene matches. The CDR3 contains 15 residues. Germline loops: CDR1 KGHDR, CDR2 SFDVKD.

This clonotype was detected only once. This chain links TRBV5-1 with TRBJ2-7; D might be TRBD2 (6 bases). CDR3 length: 15 residues. The germline V and J ends were trimmed by 0 bases and 2 bases, with 12 bases remaining between them. Germline V gives CDR1 SGHRS, CDR2 YFSETQ. As DNA, the CDR3 is TGCGCCAGCAGCTTGGGCGGGACGCAGACCTACGAGCAGTACTTC. Translation gives CASSLGGTQTYEQYF.

This clonotype was detected many times. The chain is built from TRBV20-1 and TRBJ2-4; D call uncertain. V dropped 4 bases and J dropped 8 bases, with 9 bases sitting between them. The CDR3 covers 11 residues. In germline, CDR1 is DFQATT, CDR2 SNEGSKA (reference sequence). The CDR3 DNA is TGCAGTGCTACTAGGGCGGACATTCAGTACTTC. Translating gives CSATRADIQYF.

The chain carries TRBV20-1 and TRBJ1-2; TRBD1 might be the D (6 bases). V was trimmed by 5 bases and J by 4 bases, leaving 11 bases between them. The CDR3 runs 12 residues. Germline V CDR1 and CDR2: DFQATT, SNEGSKA (reference sequence). CDR3 DNA: TGCAGTGCTGGAACAGGGTCCTATGGCTACACCTTC. Protein sequence: CSAGTGSYGYTF.

The gene calls are TRBV12-3 or TRBV12-4 and TRBJ1-1, with TRBD1 matching over 7 bases. The CDR3 has 12 amino acids. The junction had 3 bases not matched to a gene; V was cut back by 3 bases and J by 8 bases. The CDR3 sequence is CASSFGRGEAFF. The CDR3 DNA is TGTGCCAGCAGTTTTGGCAGGGGGGAAGCTTTCTTT.

Turning to this clonotype: A much bigger clone sits one base away, suggesting this may be a read error. The V and J genes are TRBV11-2 and TRBJ2-5; tentatively, D is TRBD1 or TRBD2 (5 bases each). The CDR3 is made up of 13 amino acids. Per germline, CDR1 SGHAT and CDR2 FQNNGV. CDR3 bases: TGTGCCAGCAGCTTAGGGGGGTTTGAGACCCATTACTTC. It is translated as CASSLGGFETHYF.

The rearrangement links TRBV7-3 to TRBJ1-4; maybe TRBD1 (5 bases). CDR3 length: 16 residues. Trimming took off 5 bases at V and 8 bases at J, with 21 bases between the two ends. The V gene's germline CDR1 is SGHTA and CDR2 FQGTGA. Here the CDR3 reads CASSPPAKAGREKLFF. The CDR3 DNA reads TGTGCCAGCAGCCCACCTGCAAAGGCAGGGCGAGAAAAACTGTTTTTT.

The rearrangement uses TRBV6-1 and TRBJ1-1; possibly TRBD1 for D (5 bases). V lost 3 bases to trimming and J lost 5 bases, with 10 bases between them. Looked up from germline, CDR1 is MNHNS and CDR2 is SASEGT. The CDR3 spans 13 residues. The CDR3 reads CASSEVGVTEAFF. CDR3 DNA sequence: TGTGCCAGCAGTGAGGTGGGGGTGACTGAAGCTTTCTTT.

The rearrangement links TRBV10-3 to TRBJ2-3; TRBD2 aligns across 8 bases. V was clipped by 10 bases and J by 1 base; unmatched bases: 7. The CDR3 covers 14 residues. Germline CDR1 is ENHRY and CDR2 is SYGVKD. CDR3 nucleotide sequence: TGTGCCACCGGGGGGGGTCCGCGCACAGATACGCAGTATTTT. Residues: CATGGGPRTDTQYF.

With regard to this clonotype: One end of the junction does not line up with germline, which may come from a read error. The chain links TRBV2 to TRBJ2-7, with a tentative D call TRBD1 (5 bases). The CDR3 contains 12 residues. Germline V CDR1 and CDR2: SNHLY, FYNNEI. CDR3 region: CAISDSSYEQYF. The CDR3 DNA follows: TGTGCCATCAGTGACAGTTCCTACGAGCAGTACTTC.

This clonotype was seen only a few times. The chain joins TRBV7-9 to TRBJ2-7; D may be TRBD1 (7 bases). V lost 6 bases to trimming and J lost 2 bases, with 11 bases between them. Germline V CDR1 and CDR2: SEHNR, FQNEAQ (reference sequence). The CDR3 totals 13 residues. The CDR3 sequence: CASRAGQTYEQYF. CDR3 sequence (DNA): TGTGCCAGCAGGGCGGGACAGACCTACGAGCAGTACTTC.

With regard to this clonotype: This may come from a read error, since a much larger clone is one base off. The rearrangement uses TRBV11-2 and TRBJ2-6; TRBD1 matches 9 bases. CDR3 length: 17 residues. Germline CDR1 reads SGHAT; CDR2 reads FQNNGV. The V and J ends lost 5 bases and 2 bases, in that order; junction bases with no gene match: 7. The CDR3 spells CASSPGQGYPGANVLTF. DNA for the CDR3: TGTGCCAGCAGCCCGGGACAGGGATACCCTGGGGCCAACGTCCTGACTTTC.

This chain links TRBV12-3 or TRBV12-4 with TRBJ1-3; TRBD1 is a possible D gene (5 bases). This CDR3 is 18 amino acids long. Trimming removed 4 bases from V and 0 bases from J, with 19 bases in between. CDR3 in amino acids: CASSSFVGDRTSGNTIYF. The CDR3 DNA sequence: TGTGCCAGCAGTTCGTTCGTGGGGGACCGCACCTCTGGAAACACCATATATTTT.

The chain employs TRBV11-2 and TRBJ2-7; 10 nucleotides align to TRBD1. Per the germline V gene, CDR1 is SGHAT and CDR2 is FQNNGV. This CDR3 has 16 amino acids. The junction had 11 bases not matched to a gene; V was cut back by 5 bases and J by 4 bases. This CDR3 reads CASSHPPGQGSYEQYF. The DNA for the CDR3 is TGTGCCAGCAGCCATCCTCCGGGACAGGGGTCGTACGAGCAGTACTTC.

This clonotype was counted a single time. This chain links TRBV20-1 with TRBJ1-6; 8 nucleotides agree with TRBD1. The CDR3 has 13 residues. In germline, CDR1 is DFQATT, CDR2 SNEGSKA (reference sequence). V shed 5 bases and J 9 bases; nucleotides not matched to a gene: 6. The CDR3 DNA reads TGCAGTGCTCCGGACAGGGAGGGTTCACCCCTCCACTTT. It translates to CSAPDREGSPLHF.

This clonotype was seen ten or more times. CDR3 sequence: CASSITFGRSEAFF. CDR3 coding DNA: TGTGCCAGCAGCATAACCTTCGGACGTAGTGAAGCTTTCTTT. The V gene is TRBV11-1, the J gene TRBJ1-1; D unclear. Between the trimmed V and J ends, which lost 5 bases and 7 bases, there was a span of 17 bases. Germline V lookup: CDR1 SGHAT, CDR2 FQDESV (reference sequence). There are 14 residues in the CDR3.

The chain joins TRBV19 to TRBJ2-7; tentatively, D is TRBD2 (5 bases). The V end lost 3 bases, the J end lost 12 bases, and 21 bases lay between the germline ends. CDR1 and CDR2 (germline): LNHDA, SQIVND (reference sequence). The CDR3 spans 14 residues. The CDR3 loop reads CASSIRSGSESGYF. The CDR3 DNA follows: TGTGCCAGTAGTATCCGTTCGGGATCGGAATCTGGGTACTTC.